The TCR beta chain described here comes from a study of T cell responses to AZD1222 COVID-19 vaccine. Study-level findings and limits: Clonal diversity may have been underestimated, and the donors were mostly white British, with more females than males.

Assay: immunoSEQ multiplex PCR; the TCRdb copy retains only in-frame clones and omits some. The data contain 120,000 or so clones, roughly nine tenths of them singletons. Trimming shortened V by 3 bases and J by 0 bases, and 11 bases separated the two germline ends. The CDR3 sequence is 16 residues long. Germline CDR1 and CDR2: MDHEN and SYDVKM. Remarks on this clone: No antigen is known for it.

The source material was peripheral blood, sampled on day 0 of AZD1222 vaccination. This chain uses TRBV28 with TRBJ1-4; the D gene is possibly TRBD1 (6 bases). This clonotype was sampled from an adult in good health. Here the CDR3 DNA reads TGTGCCAGCAGTTTCCCAAGGACAGCAACTAATGAAAAACTGTTTTTT. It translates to CASSFPRTATNEKLFF.